These T cell receptor beta chains were read from a single sample in a study of T cells in Graves' hyperthyroidism and ophthalmopathy. From the multiplex PCR reads, TCRdb called clonotypes with MiXCR, one entry per CDR3 protein. The sample lists around 700,000 distinct CDR3 sequences, about 35% seen once, with around 30% in the top ten. Sequenced: blood. The source of these receptors is a woman aged 40 to 55 with Graves' hyperthyroidism. The CDR3 runs from the conserved cysteine through the conserved F or W. The order of the fields is V gene, CDR3 length, D gene, clone size, J gene, CDR3 protein, CDR3 DNA. A D gene is named only where the DNA matches it firmly. Some rows mark clone size as missing; the rest say once, few, many or name a class of expanded clone.

V gene: TRBV7-9; CDR3 length: 14; D gene: -; clone size: -; J gene: TRBJ2-7; CDR3 protein: CASSHRDKGYEQYF; CDR3 DNA: TGTGCCAGCAGCCACCGGGACAAAGGCTACGAGCAGTACTTC
V gene: TRBV12-3/TRBV12-4; CDR3 length: 10; D gene: -; clone size: few; J gene: TRBJ2-7; CDR3 protein: CASSVGEQYF; CDR3 DNA: TGTGCCAGCAGCGTGGGGGAGCAGTACTTC
V gene: TRBV20-1; CDR3 length: 12; D gene: -; clone size: many; J gene: TRBJ2-7; CDR3 protein: CSARDQGPEQYF; CDR3 DNA: TGCAGTGCTAGAGATCAGGGACCCGAGCAGTACTTC
V gene: TRBV4-1; CDR3 length: 14; D gene: -; clone size: -; J gene: TRBJ1-5; CDR3 protein: CASSQDAGERPQHF; CDR3 DNA: TGCGCCAGCAGCCAAGACGCAGGCGAACGGCCCCAGCATTTT
V gene: TRBV11-2; CDR3 length: 15; D gene: -; clone size: -; J gene: TRBJ2-7; CDR3 protein: CASSTSGLSQYEQYF; CDR3 DNA: TGTGCCAGCAGTACCTCGGGACTTTCTCAATACGAGCAGTACTTC
V gene: TRBV20-1; CDR3 length: 14; D gene: TRBD1; clone size: -; J gene: TRBJ2-5; CDR3 protein: CSARGDRGKETQYF; CDR3 DNA: TGCAGTGCTAGAGGGGACAGGGGGAAAGAGACCCAGTACTTC
V gene: TRBV25-1; CDR3 length: 15; D gene: TRBD1; clone size: -; J gene: TRBJ1-6; CDR3 protein: CASSATRQGNSPLHF; CDR3 DNA: TGTGCCAGCAGTGCTACTAGACAGGGCAATTCACCCCTCCACTTT
V gene: TRBV5-1; CDR3 length: 14; D gene: -; clone size: few; J gene: TRBJ2-7; CDR3 protein: CASRVQGPGYEQYF; CDR3 DNA: TGCGCCAGCAGGGTACAGGGACCAGGCTACGAGCAGTACTTC
V gene: TRBV19; CDR3 length: 16; D gene: TRBD1; clone size: once; J gene: TRBJ2-2; CDR3 protein: CASSTTGTGTTGELFF; CDR3 DNA: TGTGCCAGTAGTACTACCGGGACAGGGACAACCGGGGAGCTGTTTTTT
V gene: TRBV20-1; CDR3 length: 14; D gene: TRBD1; clone size: many; J gene: TRBJ1-2; CDR3 protein: CSAEMDRGLGGYTF; CDR3 DNA: TGCAGTGCTGAGATGGACAGGGGGCTAGGTGGCTACACCTTC
V gene: TRBV7-2; CDR3 length: 15; D gene: TRBD1; clone size: few; J gene: TRBJ2-7; CDR3 protein: CASSLGQTTSYEQYF; CDR3 DNA: TGTGCCAGCAGCTTGGGACAGACAACTTCCTACGAGCAGTACTTC
V gene: TRBV12-3/TRBV12-4; CDR3 length: 18; D gene: -; clone size: -; J gene: TRBJ1-5; CDR3 protein: CASSPTAGGGNGNQPQHF; CDR3 DNA: TGTGCCAGCTCACCAACTGCGGGCGGGGGCAATGGCAATCAGCCCCAGCATTTT
V gene: TRBV9; CDR3 length: 16; D gene: -; clone size: -; J gene: TRBJ2-7; CDR3 protein: CASSQWGRESSYEQYF; CDR3 DNA: TGTGCCAGCAGCCAGTGGGGGCGGGAGTCCTCCTACGAGCAGTACTTC
V gene: TRBV28; CDR3 length: 13; D gene: -; clone size: -; J gene: TRBJ2-7; CDR3 protein: CAAGGLPVNEQYF; CDR3 DNA: TGTGCCGCAGGGGGACTCCCTGTGAACGAGCAGTACTTC
V gene: TRBV10-3; CDR3 length: 13; D gene: -; clone size: -; J gene: TRBJ2-7; CDR3 protein: CASQDYRSYEQYF; CDR3 DNA: TGTGCCAGCCAAGATTACAGATCCTACGAGCAGTACTTC
V gene: TRBV7-9; CDR3 length: 15; D gene: -; clone size: few; J gene: TRBJ2-5; CDR3 protein: CASSQVGTAQETQYF; CDR3 DNA: TGTGCCAGCAGCCAAGTGGGTACAGCCCAAGAGACCCAGTACTTC
V gene: TRBV7-6; CDR3 length: 17; D gene: TRBD1; clone size: many; J gene: TRBJ2-7; CDR3 protein: CASSLARTGTVNYEQYF; CDR3 DNA: TGTGCCAGCAGCTTAGCGAGAACCGGGACAGTAAACTACGAGCAGTACTTC
V gene: TRBV7-6; CDR3 length: 16; D gene: -; clone size: many; J gene: TRBJ2-6; CDR3 protein: CASSLDPGTGANVLTF; CDR3 DNA: TGTGCCAGCAGCTTAGACCCGGGGACTGGGGCCAACGTCCTGACTTTC
V gene: TRBV6-5; CDR3 length: 14; D gene: -; clone size: few; J gene: TRBJ1-1; CDR3 protein: CASSYKGDGTEAFF; CDR3 DNA: TGTGCCAGCAGTTACAAGGGGGATGGCACTGAAGCTTTCTTT
V gene: TRBV6-5; CDR3 length: 16; D gene: TRBD2; clone size: few; J gene: TRBJ2-7; CDR3 protein: CASSYHRTSGRREQYF; CDR3 DNA: TGTGCCAGCAGTTACCACAGGACTAGCGGGAGAAGGGAGCAGTACTTC
V gene: TRBV4-2; CDR3 length: 18; D gene: TRBD2; clone size: -; J gene: TRBJ2-5; CDR3 protein: CASSQDSTGLTNQETQYF; CDR3 DNA: TGTGCCAGCAGCCAAGATAGTACGGGACTAACGAACCAAGAGACCCAGTACTTC
V gene: TRBV7-2; CDR3 length: 15; D gene: TRBD2; clone size: many; J gene: TRBJ2-7; CDR3 protein: CASSFHGLADYEQYF; CDR3 DNA: TGTGCCAGCAGCTTCCATGGACTAGCTGACTACGAGCAGTACTTC
V gene: TRBV7-6; CDR3 length: 13; D gene: -; clone size: -; J gene: TRBJ2-1; CDR3 protein: CASSLAIGDEQFF; CDR3 DNA: TGTGCCAGCAGCTTAGCGATCGGGGATGAGCAGTTCTTC
V gene: TRBV19; CDR3 length: 15; D gene: -; clone size: -; J gene: TRBJ1-5; CDR3 protein: CASSPRYGLNQPQHF; CDR3 DNA: TGTGCCAGTAGTCCCAGGTACGGGCTTAATCAGCCCCAGCATTTT
V gene: TRBV5-1; CDR3 length: 16; D gene: TRBD1; clone size: many; J gene: TRBJ1-1; CDR3 protein: CASSYFGQGKNTEAFF; CDR3 DNA: TGCGCCAGCAGCTATTTTGGACAGGGGAAGAACACTGAAGCTTTCTTT